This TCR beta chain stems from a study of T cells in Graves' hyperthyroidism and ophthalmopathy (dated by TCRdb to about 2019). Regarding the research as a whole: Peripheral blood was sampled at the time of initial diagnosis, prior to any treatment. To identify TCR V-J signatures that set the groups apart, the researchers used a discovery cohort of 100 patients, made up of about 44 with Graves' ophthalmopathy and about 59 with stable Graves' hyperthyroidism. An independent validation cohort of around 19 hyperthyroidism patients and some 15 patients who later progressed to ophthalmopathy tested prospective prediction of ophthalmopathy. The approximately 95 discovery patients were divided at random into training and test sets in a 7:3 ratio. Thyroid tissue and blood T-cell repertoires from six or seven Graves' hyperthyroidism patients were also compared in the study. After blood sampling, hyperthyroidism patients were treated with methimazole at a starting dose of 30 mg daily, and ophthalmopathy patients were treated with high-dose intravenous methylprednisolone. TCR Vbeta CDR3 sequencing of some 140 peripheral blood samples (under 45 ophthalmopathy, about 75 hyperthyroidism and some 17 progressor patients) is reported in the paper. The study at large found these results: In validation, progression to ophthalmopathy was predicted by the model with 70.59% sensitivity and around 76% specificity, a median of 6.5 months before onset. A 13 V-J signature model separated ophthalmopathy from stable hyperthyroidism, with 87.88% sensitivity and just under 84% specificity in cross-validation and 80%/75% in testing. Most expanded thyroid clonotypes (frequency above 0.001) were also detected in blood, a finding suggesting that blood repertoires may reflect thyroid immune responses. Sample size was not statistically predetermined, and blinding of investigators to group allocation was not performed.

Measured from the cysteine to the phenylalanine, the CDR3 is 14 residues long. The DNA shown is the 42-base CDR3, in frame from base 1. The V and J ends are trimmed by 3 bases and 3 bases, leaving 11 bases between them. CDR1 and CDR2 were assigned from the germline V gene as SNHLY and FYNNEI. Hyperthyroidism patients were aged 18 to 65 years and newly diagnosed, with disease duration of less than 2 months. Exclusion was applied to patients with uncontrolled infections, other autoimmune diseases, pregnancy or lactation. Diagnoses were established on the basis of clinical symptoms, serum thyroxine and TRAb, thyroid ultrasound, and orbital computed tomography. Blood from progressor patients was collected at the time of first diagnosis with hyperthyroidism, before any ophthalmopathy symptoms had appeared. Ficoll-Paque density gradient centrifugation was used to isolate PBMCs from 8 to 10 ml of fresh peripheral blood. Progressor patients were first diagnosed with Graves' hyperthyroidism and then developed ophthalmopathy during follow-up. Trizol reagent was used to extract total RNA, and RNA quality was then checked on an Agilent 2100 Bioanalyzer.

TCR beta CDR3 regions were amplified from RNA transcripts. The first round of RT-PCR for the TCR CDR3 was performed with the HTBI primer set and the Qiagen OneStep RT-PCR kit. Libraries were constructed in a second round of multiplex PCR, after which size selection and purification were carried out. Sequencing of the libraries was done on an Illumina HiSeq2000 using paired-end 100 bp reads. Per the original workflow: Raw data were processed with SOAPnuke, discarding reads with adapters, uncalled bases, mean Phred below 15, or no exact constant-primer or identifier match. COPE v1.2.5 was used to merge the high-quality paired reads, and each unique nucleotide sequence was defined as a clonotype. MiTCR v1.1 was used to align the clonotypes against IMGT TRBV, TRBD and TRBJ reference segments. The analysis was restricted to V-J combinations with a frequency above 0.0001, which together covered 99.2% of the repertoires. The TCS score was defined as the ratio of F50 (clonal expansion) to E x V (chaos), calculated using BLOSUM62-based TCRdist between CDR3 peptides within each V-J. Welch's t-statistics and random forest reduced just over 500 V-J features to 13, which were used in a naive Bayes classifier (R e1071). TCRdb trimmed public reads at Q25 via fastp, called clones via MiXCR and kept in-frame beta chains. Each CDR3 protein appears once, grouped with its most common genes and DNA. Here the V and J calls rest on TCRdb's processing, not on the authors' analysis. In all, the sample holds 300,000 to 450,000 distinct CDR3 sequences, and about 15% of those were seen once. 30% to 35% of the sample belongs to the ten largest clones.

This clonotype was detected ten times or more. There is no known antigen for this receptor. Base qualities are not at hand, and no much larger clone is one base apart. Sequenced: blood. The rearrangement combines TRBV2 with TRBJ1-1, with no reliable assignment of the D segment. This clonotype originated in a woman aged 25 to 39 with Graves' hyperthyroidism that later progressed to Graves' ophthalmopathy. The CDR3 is CASSEISLYTEAFF. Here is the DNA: TGTGCCAGCAGTGAGATCTCCCTTTACACTGAAGCTTTCTTT.